This T cell receptor (beta chain) originates from a study of blood T cell repertoires in COVID-19. Across the whole study: Acute-phase and convalescent COVID-19 samples originated in the United States, Italy and Spain. PBMCs, B-cell-depleted T cells, or T cells provided the cDNA or gDNA that made up the material.

Original analysis: Researchers report that nucleated cell counts were estimated from reference gene primer amplification. The table came from immunoSEQ multiplex PCR; TCRdb's copy has only in-frame clones and leaves some out. That table furnishes V, J and clone size, whereas the DNA furnished D and trimming. The profile shows 150,000 to 200,000 clones, roughly 80% of them singletons. The ends lost 5 bases at V and 3 bases at J; junction bases unmatched: 4. CDR1 is MNHEY, CDR2 SVGEGT, per germline. This CDR3 comprises 15 residues. The source of this sequence is a human donor in a cohort sampled during active COVID-19. Material for sequencing was peripheral blood. V gene TRBV6-2 or TRBV6-3 combines with J gene TRBJ2-3; 11 nucleotides line up with TRBD2. Here the CDR3 DNA reads TGTGCCAGCAGTCCCTGGACTAGCGGGACAGATACGCAGTATTTT. Translation: CASSPWTSGTDTQYF.